This T cell receptor (beta chain) was profiled in a study of shared clonotypes between healthy human individuals. About the study: Every donor yielded three CD4 naive, three CD4 memory, two CD8 naive and one CD8 memory plate.

Original data processing: ImmunoSEQ output lacked quality scores and full-length reads, limiting matched filtering. Generated by immunoSEQ multiplex PCR, the TCRdb table keeps only in-frame clones and is missing some. For V, J and clone size, that table is used; D and trimming come from the DNA. The sample carries 2 million to 3 million clones, 93% recorded once. All the donors were Caucasian adults who lived in Nashville, Tennessee. This receptor was taken from a man younger than 30 in good health. Some clones in this sample may be carry-over from other donors' samples. Sequencing was performed on naive CD4+ T cells from PBMCs. Sample subset: CD45RA+ positively selected.

The CDR3 protein is CASSALAGHATDTQYF. The CDR3, as DNA: TGTGCCAGCAGCGCCCTAGCGGGCCACGCCACAGATACGCAGTATTTT. This chain links TRBV11-2 with TRBJ2-3, with 8 bases that match TRBD2. The CDR3 sequence is 16 residues long. The V and J ends lost 5 bases and 2 bases, in that order; junction bases with no gene match: 9. Germline values: CDR1 SGHAT, CDR2 FQNNGV.